This is a list of T cell receptor beta chains from one sample in a study of blood T cell repertoires in COVID-19. Data came from immunoSEQ multiplex PCR; TCRdb stores just in-frame clones and leaves some out. The profile shows fewer than 150,000 clones, around nine tenths of them singletons. Sequenced material: peripheral blood. The receptors derive from a man in his fifties or sixties with active or convalescent COVID-19. Each CDR3 is given with its conserved first and last residue. Fields, in order: J gene, clone size, V gene, CDR3 protein. Clone size is shown for a subset of rows, as once, few, many or a class of expanded clone.

>TRBJ2-5|.|TRBV28
CASSLGGGGQQETQYF
>TRBJ1-4|.|TRBV5-6
CASSLLDTLETTNEKLFF
>TRBJ2-2|.|TRBV18
CASSPFSSENTGELFF
>TRBJ2-7|.|TRBV28
CASRSPGLAPYEQYF
>TRBJ1-1|once|TRBV7-2
CASSLVMANTEAFF
>TRBJ1-2|.|TRBV10-3
CAISGDSYGYTF
>TRBJ1-1|.|TRBV18
CASSPADTEAFF
>TRBJ1-1|.|TRBV6-5
CASSSDSVTEAFF
>TRBJ2-5|.|TRBV6-5
CASIRALQETQYF
>TRBJ1-1|.|TRBV19
CASSIERAPEAFF
>TRBJ1-3|.|TRBV6-5
CAVIGRAASGNTIYF
>TRBJ1-3|.|TRBV5-6
CASSFFSSGNTIYF
>TRBJ1-2|.|TRBV27
CASSLAQGWYGYTF
>TRBJ2-4|.|TRBV19
CASSITDRSIQYF
>TRBJ1-4|few|TRBV6-1
CASSEGGLGAGEKLFF
>TRBJ2-2|few|TRBV5-1
CASSLRQGWTGELFF
>TRBJ2-7|.|TRBV5-1
CASSLGRTSGHEQYF
>TRBJ2-2|.|TRBV7-2
CASSSTSGISTGELFF
>TRBJ2-7|few|TRBV19
CASSIATSGTSSYEQYF
>TRBJ2-7|.|TRBV5-1
CASSLGGLSYEQYF
>TRBJ1-1|.|TRBV3-1/TRBV3-2
CASSQDWYGNTEAFF
>TRBJ1-6|.|TRBV15
CATSRQPNLLSSPLHF
>TRBJ2-5|.|TRBV6-2/TRBV6-3
CASSKLAGEDETQYF